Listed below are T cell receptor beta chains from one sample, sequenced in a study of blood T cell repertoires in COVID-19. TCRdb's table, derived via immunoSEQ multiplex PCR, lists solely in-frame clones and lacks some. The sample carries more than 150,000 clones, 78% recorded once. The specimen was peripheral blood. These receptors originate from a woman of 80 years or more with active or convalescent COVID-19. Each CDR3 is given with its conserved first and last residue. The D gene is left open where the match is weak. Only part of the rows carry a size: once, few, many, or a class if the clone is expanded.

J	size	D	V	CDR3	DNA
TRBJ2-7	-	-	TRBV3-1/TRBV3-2	CASSFHLDRGEQYF	TGTGCCAGCAGCTTTCATTTGGACAGAGGCGAGCAGTACTTC
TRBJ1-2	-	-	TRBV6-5	CASSYRGARYGYTF	TGTGCCAGCAGTTATCGGGGGGCGCGGTATGGCTACACCTTC
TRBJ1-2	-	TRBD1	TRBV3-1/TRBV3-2	CASSQRDRDISGYTF	TGTGCCAGCAGCCAGCGGGACAGGGATATTAGTGGCTACACCTTC
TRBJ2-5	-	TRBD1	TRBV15	CATSRRKQGLGETQYF	TGTGCCACCAGCAGACGTAAACAGGGGTTGGGTGAGACCCAGTACTTC
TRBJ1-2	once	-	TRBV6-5	CASSRSAGRNYGYTF	TGTGCCAGCAGTAGAAGTGCAGGGAGGAACTATGGCTACACCTTC
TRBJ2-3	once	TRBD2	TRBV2	CASSFLSGGSDTQYF	TGTGCCAGCAGTTTCCTTAGCGGGGGGTCAGATACGCAGTATTTT
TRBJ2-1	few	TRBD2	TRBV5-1	CASSLSTSGGANEQFF	TGCGCCAGCAGCCTCTCCACTAGCGGGGGGGCAAATGAGCAGTTCTTC
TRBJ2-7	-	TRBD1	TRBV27	CASSTDREGEQYF	TGTGCCAGCAGCACGGACAGGGAAGGCGAGCAGTACTTC
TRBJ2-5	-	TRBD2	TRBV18	CASSPGTGGETQYF	TGTGCCAGCTCACCAGGAACGGGGGGGGAGACCCAGTACTTC
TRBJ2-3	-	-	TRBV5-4	CASSLITDTHTQYF	TGTGCCAGCAGCTTAATAACGGACACCCATACGCAGTATTTT
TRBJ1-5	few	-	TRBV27	CASSQGLSNQPQHF	TGTGCCAGCAGCCAGGGATTAAGCAATCAGCCCCAGCATTTT
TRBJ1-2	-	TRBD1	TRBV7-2	CASSLVSGQGGYTF	TGTGCCAGCAGCTTAGTCAGTGGACAGGGAGGCTACACCTTC
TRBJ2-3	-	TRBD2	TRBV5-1	CASSLGLAQDTQYF	TGCGCCAGCAGCTTGGGACTAGCGCAAGATACGCAGTATTTT
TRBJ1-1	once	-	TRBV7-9	CASSQRTEAFF	TGTGCCAGCAGCCAGCGGACTGAAGCTTTCTTT
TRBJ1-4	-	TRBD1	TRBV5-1	CASSRIGQGVEKLFF	TGCGCCAGCAGTCGCATCGGACAGGGAGTTGAAAAACTGTTTTTT
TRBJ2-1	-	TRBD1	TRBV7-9	CASSTRDRPYNEQFF	TGTGCCAGCAGCACCCGGGACAGGCCCTACAATGAGCAGTTCTTC
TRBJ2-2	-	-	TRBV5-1	CASSLAVQPTGELFF	TGCGCCAGCAGCTTGGCCGTACAGCCAACCGGGGAGCTGTTTTTT
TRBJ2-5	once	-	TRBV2	CASNRGGPLETQYF	TGTGCCAGCAACAGGGGGGGCCCTCTGGAGACCCAGTACTTC
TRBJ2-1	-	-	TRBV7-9	CASSLRAGSYNEQFF	TGTGCCAGCAGTCTGCGGGCAGGATCCTACAATGAGCAGTTCTTC
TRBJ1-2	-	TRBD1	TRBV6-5	CASSSQGKSFIGYTF	TGTGCCAGCAGTTCACAGGGGAAGTCGTTCATAGGCTACACCTTC
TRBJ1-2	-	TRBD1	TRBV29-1	CSAGTGTNYGYTF	TGCAGCGCCGGGACAGGAACTAACTATGGCTACACCTTC
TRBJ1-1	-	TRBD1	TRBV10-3	CAIGTGMNTEAFF	TGTGCCATAGGGACAGGGATGAACACTGAAGCTTTCTTT
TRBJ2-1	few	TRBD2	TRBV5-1	CASSSFDGTSGARSFF	TGCGCCAGCAGCTCCTTCGACGGGACTAGCGGGGCGAGGTCGTTCTTC
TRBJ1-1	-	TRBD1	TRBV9	CASSVGLETGGEAFF	TGTGCCAGCAGCGTAGGTCTGGAGACAGGGGGTGAAGCTTTCTTT
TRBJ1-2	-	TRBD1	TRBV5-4	CASSLEQGDYGYTF	TGTGCCAGCAGCTTGGAACAGGGGGACTATGGCTACACCTTC
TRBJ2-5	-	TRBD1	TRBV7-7	CASSRTGVGETQYF	TGTGCCAGCAGCCGGACAGGGGTTGGGGAGACCCAGTACTTC